A single sample is the source of the 5 T cell receptor beta chains below, sequenced in a study of blood T cell repertoires in COVID-19. Method: immunoSEQ multiplex PCR; TCRdb's copy keeps in-frame clones and lacks some. The sample includes roughly 250,000 clones, around 81% of them seen just once. The sequenced material came from peripheral blood. The source of these receptors is a person between 65 and 79 years old with COVID-19, enrolled during active disease.

The V and J genes are TRBV6-4 and TRBJ2-3, with D perhaps TRBD2 (5 bases). The CDR3 is made up of 14 amino acids. In germline, CDR1 is MRHNA, CDR2 SNTAGT. Trimming cost V 4 bases and J 0 bases, with 8 bases left between them. CDR3 region: CASSGGSSTDTQYF. The DNA of the CDR3 is TGTGCCAGCAGTGGCGGGTCTAGCACAGATACGCAGTATTTT.

The V call is TRBV2, the J call TRBJ2-1, with 7 bases fitting TRBD2. Germline V gives CDR1 SNHLY, CDR2 FYNNEI. This CDR3 contains 15 residues. V lost 3 bases, J lost 2 bases, and 4 bases stayed unmatched. The CDR3 sequence: CASSDGLAAYNEQFF. In DNA form, the CDR3 reads TGTGCCAGCAGTGATGGGCTAGCGGCCTACAATGAGCAGTTCTTC.

The V call is TRBV4-1, the J call TRBJ2-1; tentative D call: TRBD2 (6 bases). Trimming removed 1 base at V and 3 bases at J, with 13 bases between. CDR3 length: 16 residues. The germline gives CDR1 MGHRA, CDR2 YSYEKL. The CDR3 nucleotides are TGCGCCAGCAGCCAAGGTGCAGCGGGCATCTACAATGAGCAGTTCTTC. It encodes CASSQGAAGIYNEQFF.

The chain employs TRBV11-3 and TRBJ1-4; 8 bases agree with TRBD1. V was pared by 2 bases and J by 6 bases, with 8 bases of the junction left unmatched. Germline-derived CDR1 and CDR2 are SGHNT and YENEEA. CDR3 length: 16 residues. CDR3 sequence: CASSLPRTGTHEKLFF. Written as DNA, the CDR3 is TGTGCCAGCAGCTTACCCCGGACAGGGACCCATGAAAAACTGTTTTTT.

This chain joins TRBV19 and TRBJ2-7, with D possibly being TRBD2 (5 bases). Germline V CDR1 and CDR2: LNHDA, SQIVND (reference sequence). The CDR3 covers 14 residues. V gave up 3 bases and J gave up 4 bases, with 13 bases separating them. In DNA form, the CDR3 reads TGTGCCAGTAGTATTTATGACGGGGTTTACGAGCAGTACTTC. Its translation is CASSIYDGVYEQYF.